The T cell receptor beta chain under discussion was sequenced for a study of CD8+ T cells in alopecia areata. About the study: Tofacitinib administration to treated patients was oral, at 5 to 10 mg twice daily.

Treatment given: oral pan-JAK inhibitor, 5-10 mg twice daily. This clone was detected a few times. Antigen: not known. From germline, CDR1 is SGHRS and CDR2 YFSETQ. V was cut by 2 bases and J by 5 bases, with 10 bases left in between. The CDR3 sequence is 13 residues long. RNA was extracted and reverse transcribed into cDNA as the sequencing template. Method: immunoSEQ multiplex PCR; TCRdb's copy keeps in-frame clones and lacks some. This table has approximately 150,000 clones, around three fifths appearing once. Study-wide points: There were many expanded lesional clones persisting in scalp and blood during tofacitinib. Among the 100 top clones, expanded CD8+ clones, like scalp clonality, were significantly decreased by tofacitinib. Patients shared TCRs less clearly than mice did, possibly for HLA-related reasons.

The receptor's source is a human donor with alopecia areata. Sequenced here: CD4+ T cells sorted from blood, sampled at week 24, from a patient treated with tofacitinib. J is TRBJ2-5 and V is TRBV5-1; D possibly corresponds to TRBD1 (6 bases). Written as DNA, the CDR3 is TGCGCCAGCAGCTTACAGGGTAGGGAGACCCAGTACTTC. The encoded protein is CASSLQGRETQYF.